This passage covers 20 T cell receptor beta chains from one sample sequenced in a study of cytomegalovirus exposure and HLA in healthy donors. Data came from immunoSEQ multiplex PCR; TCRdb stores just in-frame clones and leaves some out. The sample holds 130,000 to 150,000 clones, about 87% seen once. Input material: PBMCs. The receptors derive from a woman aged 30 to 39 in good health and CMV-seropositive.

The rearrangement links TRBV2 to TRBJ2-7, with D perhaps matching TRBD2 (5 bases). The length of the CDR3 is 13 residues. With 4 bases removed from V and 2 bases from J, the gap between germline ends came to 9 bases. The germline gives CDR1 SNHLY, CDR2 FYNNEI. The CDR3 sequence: CASSVRDPYEQYF. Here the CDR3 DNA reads TGTGCCAGCAGTGTCCGGGATCCCTACGAGCAGTACTTC.

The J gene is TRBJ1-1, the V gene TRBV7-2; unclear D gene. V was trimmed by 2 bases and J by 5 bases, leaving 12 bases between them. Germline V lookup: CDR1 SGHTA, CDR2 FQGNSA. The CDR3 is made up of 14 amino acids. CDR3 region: CASSLTPSRTEAFF. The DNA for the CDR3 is TGTGCCAGCAGCTTAACCCCTTCGAGGACTGAAGCTTTCTTT.

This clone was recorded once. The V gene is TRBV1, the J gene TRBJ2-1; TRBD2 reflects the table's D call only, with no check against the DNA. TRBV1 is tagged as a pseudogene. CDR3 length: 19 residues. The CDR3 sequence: CTSSQGGSRTSGACNEQFF. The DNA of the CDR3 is TGCACCAGCAGCCAAGGAGGCTCACGAACTAGCGGGGCCTGCAATGAGCAGTTCTTC.

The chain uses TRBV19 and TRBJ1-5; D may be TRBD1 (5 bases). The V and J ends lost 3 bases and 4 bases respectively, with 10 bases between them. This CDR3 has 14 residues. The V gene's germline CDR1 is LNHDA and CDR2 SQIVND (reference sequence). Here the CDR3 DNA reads TGTGCCAGTAGTATTAAAGGGGCAAATCAGCCCCAGCATTTT. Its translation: CASSIKGANQPQHF.

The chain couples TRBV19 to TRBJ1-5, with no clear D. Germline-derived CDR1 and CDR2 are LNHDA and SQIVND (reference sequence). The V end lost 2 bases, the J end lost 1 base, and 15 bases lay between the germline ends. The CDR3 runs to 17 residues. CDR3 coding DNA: TGTGCCAGTAGTATAAAGTGGCCAGTAGCGAGCAATCAGCCCCAGCATTTT. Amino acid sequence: CASSIKWPVASNQPQHF. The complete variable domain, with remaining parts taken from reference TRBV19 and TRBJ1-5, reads DGGITQSPKYLFRKEGQNVTLSCEQNLNHDAMYWYRQDPGQGLRLIYYSQIVNDFQKGDIAEGYSVSREKKESFPLTVTSAQKNPTAFYLCASSIKWPVASNQPQHFGDGTRLSIL.

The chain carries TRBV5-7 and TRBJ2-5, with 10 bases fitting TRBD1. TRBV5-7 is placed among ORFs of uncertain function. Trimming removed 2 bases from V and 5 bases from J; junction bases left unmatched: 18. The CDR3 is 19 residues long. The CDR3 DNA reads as TGTGCCAGCAGCTTTCTAATCGCCTCGGGGACAGGGGAAGATGAGACCCAGTACTTC. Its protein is CASSFLIASGTGEDETQYF.

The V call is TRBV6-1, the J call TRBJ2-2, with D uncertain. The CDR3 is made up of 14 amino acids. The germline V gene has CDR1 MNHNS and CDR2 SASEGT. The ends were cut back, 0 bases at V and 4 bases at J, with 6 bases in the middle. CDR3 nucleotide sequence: TGTGCCAGCAGTGAAGCGGCGGTCACCGGGGAGCTGTTTTTT. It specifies CASSEAAVTGELFF.

The CDR3 region is CASRREGDSTDTQYF. The CDR3, as DNA: TGTGCCAGCAGGAGGGAGGGGGACAGCACAGATACGCAGTATTTT. This chain connects TRBV6-1 to TRBJ2-3; the D gene is possibly TRBD2 (7 bases). The V end lost 6 bases, the J end lost 0 bases, and 13 bases lay between the germline ends. CDR1 and CDR2 (germline): MNHNS, SASEGT. There are 15 residues in the CDR3.

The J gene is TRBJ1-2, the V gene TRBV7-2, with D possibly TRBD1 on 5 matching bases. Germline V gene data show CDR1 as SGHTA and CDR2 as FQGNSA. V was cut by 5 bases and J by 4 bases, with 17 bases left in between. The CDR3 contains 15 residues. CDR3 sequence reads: CASSLDRSPLYGYTF. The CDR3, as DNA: TGTGCCAGCAGCCTCGACAGATCTCCACTCTATGGCTACACCTTC.

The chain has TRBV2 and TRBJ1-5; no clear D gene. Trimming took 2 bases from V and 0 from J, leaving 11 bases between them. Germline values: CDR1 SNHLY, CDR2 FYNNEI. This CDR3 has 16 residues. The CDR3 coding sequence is TGTGCCAGCAGTGAAAGCTACAGCTATAGCAATCAGCCCCAGCATTTT. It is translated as CASSESYSYSNQPQHF.

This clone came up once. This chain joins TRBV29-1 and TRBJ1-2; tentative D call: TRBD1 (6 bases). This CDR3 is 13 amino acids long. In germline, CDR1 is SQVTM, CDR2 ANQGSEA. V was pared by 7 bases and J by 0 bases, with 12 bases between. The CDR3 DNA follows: TGCAGCGGGCGGTCAGGGGCTAACTATGGCTACACCTTC. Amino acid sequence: CSGRSGANYGYTF. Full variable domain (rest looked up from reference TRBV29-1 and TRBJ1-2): SAVISQKPSRDICQRGTSLTIQCQVDSQVTMMFWYRQQPGQSLTLIATANQGSEATYESGFVIDKFPISRPNLTFSTLTVSNMSPEDSSIYLCSGRSGANYGYTFGSGTRLTVV.

The CDR3 nucleotides are TGTGCCAGCAGCTTTGGCAGACTCTCGACTGAAGCTTTCTTT. Its translation is CASSFGRLSTEAFF. This sequence joins TRBV5-6 and TRBJ1-1; no definite D call. V shed 2 bases and J shed 5 bases, with 13 bases lying between them. Germline CDR1 is SGHDT and CDR2 is YYEEEE. CDR3 length: 14 residues.

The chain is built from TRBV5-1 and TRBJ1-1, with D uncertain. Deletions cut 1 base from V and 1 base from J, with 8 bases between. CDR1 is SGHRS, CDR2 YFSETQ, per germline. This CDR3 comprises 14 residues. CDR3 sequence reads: CASSLPGSNTEAFF. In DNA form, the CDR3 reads TGCGCCAGCAGCTTGCCAGGTTCGAACACTGAAGCTTTCTTT.

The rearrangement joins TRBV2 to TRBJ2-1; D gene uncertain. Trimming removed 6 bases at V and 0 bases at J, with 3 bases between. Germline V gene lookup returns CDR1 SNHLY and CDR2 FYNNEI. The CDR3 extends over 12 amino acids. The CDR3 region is CASSLSYNEQFF. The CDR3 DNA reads TGTGCCAGCAGCCTCTCCTACAATGAGCAGTTCTTC.

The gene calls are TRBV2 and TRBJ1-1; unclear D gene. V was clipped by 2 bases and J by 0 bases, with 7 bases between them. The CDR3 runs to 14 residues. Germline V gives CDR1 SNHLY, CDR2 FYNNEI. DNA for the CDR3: TGTGCCAGCAGTGAACACAGCCTGAACACTGAAGCTTTCTTT. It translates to CASSEHSLNTEAFF.

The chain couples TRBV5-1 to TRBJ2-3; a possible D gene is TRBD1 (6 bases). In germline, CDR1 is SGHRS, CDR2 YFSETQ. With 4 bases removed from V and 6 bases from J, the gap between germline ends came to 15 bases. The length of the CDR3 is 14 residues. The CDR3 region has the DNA TGCGCCAGCAGCCTGGACAGACCCCCCGATACGCAGTATTTT. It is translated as CASSLDRPPDTQYF.

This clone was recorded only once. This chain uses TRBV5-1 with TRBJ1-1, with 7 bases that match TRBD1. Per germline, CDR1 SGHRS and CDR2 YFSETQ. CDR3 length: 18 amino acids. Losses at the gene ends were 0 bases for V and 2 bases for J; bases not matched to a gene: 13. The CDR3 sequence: CASSLDSGGPAINTEAFF. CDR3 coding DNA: TGCGCCAGCAGCTTGGATTCAGGGGGGCCGGCTATCAACACTGAAGCTTTCTTT.

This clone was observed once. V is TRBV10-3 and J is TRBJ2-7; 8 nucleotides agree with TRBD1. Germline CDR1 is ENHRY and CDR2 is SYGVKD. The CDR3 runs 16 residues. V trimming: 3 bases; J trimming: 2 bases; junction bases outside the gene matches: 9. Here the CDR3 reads CAISDPGRGQAYEQYF. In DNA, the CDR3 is TGTGCCATCAGTGACCCCGGCAGGGGGCAAGCCTACGAGCAGTACTTC.

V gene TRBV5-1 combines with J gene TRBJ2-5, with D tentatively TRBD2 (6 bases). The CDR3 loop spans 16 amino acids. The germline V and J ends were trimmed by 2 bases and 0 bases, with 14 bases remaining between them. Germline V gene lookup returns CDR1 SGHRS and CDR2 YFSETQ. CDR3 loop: CASSFKPRGNQETQYF. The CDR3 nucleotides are TGCGCCAGCAGCTTTAAACCCCGCGGGAACCAAGAGACCCAGTACTTC.

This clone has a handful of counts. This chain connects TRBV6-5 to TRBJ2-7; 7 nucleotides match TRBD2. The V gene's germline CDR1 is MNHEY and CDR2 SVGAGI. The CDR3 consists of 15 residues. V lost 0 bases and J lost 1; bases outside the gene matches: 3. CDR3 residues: CASSYSGTTSYEQYF. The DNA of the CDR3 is TGTGCCAGCAGTTACTCCGGGACTACTTCCTACGAGCAGTACTTC.